This T cell receptor beta chain was sequenced in a study of early T cells in non-severe SARS-CoV-2 infection. At the level of the study: RNA in bulk from unsorted whole blood was sequenced, and chains were unpaired. Study-wide results and caveats: Anti-spike CD8 specificities were favored by VDJdb matching, whose results missed private and CD4 specificities.

The germline CDR1 and CDR2 sequences are SGHRS and YFSETQ. V lost 1 base and J lost 3, with 21 bases in between. The CDR3 consists of 18 residues. Molecules of cDNA were individually given unique molecular identifiers that were attached to them. One entry per CDR3 protein results from TCRdb running MiXCR on the 5' RACE reads. Of about 54,000 distinct CDR3 sequences in the sample, roughly 8% were seen once. This clonotype came up a few times. Its antigen is not identified. This clonotype was sampled from an adult who was a healthcare worker with PCR-confirmed SARS-CoV-2 infection or an uninfected control (not recorded which). The chain employs TRBV5-1 and TRBJ2-3; D may be TRBD2 (6 bases). The source was whole blood, collected at baseline. DNA for the CDR3: TGCGCCAGCAGCTTGACCGTCAGTTGGGAGGACGGGACAGATACGCAGTATTTT. Amino acid sequence: CASSLTVSWEDGTDTQYF.